This TCR beta chain is drawn from a study of T cells in tuberculosis (dated by TCRdb to about 2018). In terms of the full investigation: In the study, CD1B tetramers and high-throughput TCR immunosequencing were combined to characterize T cells specific for the mycobacterial lipid antigen glucose monomycolate (GMM). IGRA-negative adolescents, IGRA-positive adolescents with latent tuberculosis and adults with active tuberculosis, approximately 11 per group, were compared in a South African clinical cohort.

At study entry, a tuberculin skin test and the QuantiFERON-TB GOLD In-Tube IGRA were used to screen adolescents for latent tuberculosis infection. Immunosequencing was performed on unsorted cryopreserved PBMC and covered about 100,000 T cells per clinical donor on average. Eleven high schools in the Worcester region of the Western Cape, South Africa, served as enrollment sites for adolescents aged 12 to 18 years. Around ten M. tuberculosis-infected adolescents and about 10 uninfected adolescents, matched for age and sex, were selected. PBMC from adolescents were isolated by density centrifugation from freshly drawn heparinized blood and then cryopreserved. The CDR3 spans 16 residues, from the cysteine through the phenylalanine. The entry retains the CDR3 DNA only, 48 bases that are in frame from base 1. As encoded in the germline V gene (reference sequence), CDR1 is LNHDA while CDR2 is SQIVND. Clipping removes 0 bases from V and 4 bases from J, with 7 as the unmatched junction base count.

TCR libraries were generated with the immunoSEQ multiplex PCR assay, using TCR-beta and/or TCR-alpha/delta assays for each sample. The amplified TCR libraries were sequenced using the Illumina high-throughput platform. The study's own analysis went as follows. Clustering and dimensionality reduction relied on pairwise TCRdist distances among GMM-specific receptors from T cells that were either sorted ex vivo or expanded in vitro. The score assigned to each clinical repertoire was mean NN-distance, meaning the average TCRdist to the nearest 10% of tetramer-positive reference sequences. GEM TCR motif frequency was calculated as the fraction of unique TCRs that matched known GEM sequences by V/J usage and CDR3 length. Active tuberculosis was classified by linear discriminant analysis with leave-one-out cross-validation, implemented in scikit-learn. This is the immuneACCESS table as TCRdb keeps it, with only in-frame sequences that have V and J called. A part of the clones is gone; compared with another copy, unresolved V genes explain less than half, and the rest is unexplained. V and J calls and clone size come straight from that table; D and trimming were deduced from the DNA. The sample includes tens of thousands of clones, with roughly 97% observed a single time. Of the sample, 5% to 7.5% is held by the ten largest clones.

Comments on this clone: Which antigen it targets is not known. One base away there is no much larger clone; base qualities are not given.

The investigation overall reported the following: With the diverse GMM-specific repertoire as input, a classifier achieved approximately 90% accuracy (AUROC 0.7 to 0.9), whereas GEM motif frequencies as input gave 55% to 75% accuracy. The smaller NN-distances were partly driven by shorter CDR3-alpha lengths in active tuberculosis patients, and the difference for TCR-beta did not reach statistical significance. Compared with IGRA-negative controls, TCR-alpha repertoires from active tuberculosis had smaller mean NN-distances to GMM-specific TCRs, which suggests clonal expansion of these TCRs. Which clinical samples got chosen depended on the availability of cryopreserved specimens, and the active tuberculosis cases were adults, whereas the controls were adolescents.

This TCR derives from a donor aged 10-29 years with latent tuberculosis or without tuberculosis infection. Sequencing was done on a sample of PBMCs. The rearranged segments are TRBV19 and TRBJ2-3, and 7 junctional nucleotides match TRBD2. The bases are TGTGCCAGTAGTATAGATCCAGCGGGACGGGCAGATACGCAGTATTTT. Its protein is CASSIDPAGRADTQYF.